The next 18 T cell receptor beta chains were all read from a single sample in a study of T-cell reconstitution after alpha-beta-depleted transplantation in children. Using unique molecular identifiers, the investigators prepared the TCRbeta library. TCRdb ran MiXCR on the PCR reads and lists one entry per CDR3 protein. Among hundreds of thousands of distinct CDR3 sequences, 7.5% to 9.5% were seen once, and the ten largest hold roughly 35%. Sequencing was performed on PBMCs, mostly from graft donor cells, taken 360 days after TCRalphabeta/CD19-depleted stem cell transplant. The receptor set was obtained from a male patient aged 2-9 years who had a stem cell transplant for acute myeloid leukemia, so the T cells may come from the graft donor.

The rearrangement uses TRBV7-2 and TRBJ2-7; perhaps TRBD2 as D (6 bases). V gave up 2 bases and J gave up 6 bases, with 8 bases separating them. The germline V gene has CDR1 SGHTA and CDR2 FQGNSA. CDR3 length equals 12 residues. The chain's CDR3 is CASSLTSIEQYF. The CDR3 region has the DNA TGTGCCAGCAGCTTAACTAGCATCGAGCAGTACTTC.

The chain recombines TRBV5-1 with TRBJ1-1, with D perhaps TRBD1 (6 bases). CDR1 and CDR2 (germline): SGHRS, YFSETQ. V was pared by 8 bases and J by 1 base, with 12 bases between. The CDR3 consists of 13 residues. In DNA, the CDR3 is TGCGCCAGTAAACAGGGTACGAACACTGAAGCTTTCTTT. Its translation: CASKQGTNTEAFF.

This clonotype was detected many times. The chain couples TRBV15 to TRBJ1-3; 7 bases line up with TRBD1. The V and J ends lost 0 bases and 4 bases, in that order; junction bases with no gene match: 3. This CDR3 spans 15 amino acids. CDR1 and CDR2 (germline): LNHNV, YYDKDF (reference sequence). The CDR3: CATSREDRSGNTIYF. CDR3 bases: TGTGCCACCAGCAGAGAGGACAGGTCCGGAAACACCATATATTTT.

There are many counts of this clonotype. CDR3 DNA: TGTGCCAGCAGTGACTCCCCGGGGACGGACTCCTGGGACTATGGCTACACCTTC. Its protein product is CASSDSPGTDSWDYGYTF. This chain joins TRBV25-1 and TRBJ1-2; D possibly corresponds to TRBD1 (5 bases). The CDR3 runs 18 residues. The ends were cut back, 3 bases at V and 3 bases at J, with 23 bases in the middle. CDR1 and CDR2 (germline): MGHDK, SYGVNS.

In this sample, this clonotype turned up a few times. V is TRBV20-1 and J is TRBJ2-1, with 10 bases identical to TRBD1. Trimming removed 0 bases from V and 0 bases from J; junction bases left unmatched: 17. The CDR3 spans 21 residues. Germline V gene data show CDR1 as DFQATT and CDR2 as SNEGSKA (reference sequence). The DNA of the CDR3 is TGCAGTGCTAGAGATGGAGGGACCGGGACAGGGGCCTTGAGCTCCTACAATGAGCAGTTCTTC. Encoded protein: CSARDGGTGTGALSSYNEQFF.

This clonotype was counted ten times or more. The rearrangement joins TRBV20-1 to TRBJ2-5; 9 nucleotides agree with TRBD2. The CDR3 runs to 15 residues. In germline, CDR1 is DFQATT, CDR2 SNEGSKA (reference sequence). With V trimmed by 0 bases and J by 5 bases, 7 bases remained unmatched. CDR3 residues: CSAREGSGGFETQYF. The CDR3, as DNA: TGCAGTGCTAGAGAAGGAAGCGGGGGGTTTGAGACCCAGTACTTC.

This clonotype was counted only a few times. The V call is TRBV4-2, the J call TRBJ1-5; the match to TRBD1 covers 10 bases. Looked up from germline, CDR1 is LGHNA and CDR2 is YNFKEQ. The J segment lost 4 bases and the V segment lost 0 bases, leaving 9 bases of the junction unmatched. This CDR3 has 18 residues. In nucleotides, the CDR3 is TGTGCCAGCAGCCAAGATTTGGGGACAGGGGTGGAGAATCAGCCCCAGCATTTT. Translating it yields CASSQDLGTGVENQPQHF.

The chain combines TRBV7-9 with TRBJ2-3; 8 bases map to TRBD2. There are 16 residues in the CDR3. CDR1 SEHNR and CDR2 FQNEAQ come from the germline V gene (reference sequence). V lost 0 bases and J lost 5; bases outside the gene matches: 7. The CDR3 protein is CASSLASGGQVDTQYF. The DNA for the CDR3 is TGTGCCAGCAGCTTAGCTTCGGGGGGGCAGGTAGATACGCAGTATTTT.

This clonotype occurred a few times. CDR3 DNA: TGCAGTGCTAGGGGGACTATGAACACTGAAGCTTTCTTT. It codes for CSARGTMNTEAFF. V and J are TRBV20-1 and TRBJ1-1; TRBD1 might be the D (5 bases). CDR3 length: 13 residues. Per germline, CDR1 DFQATT and CDR2 SNEGSKA (reference sequence). V gave up 3 bases and J gave up 0 bases, with 8 bases separating them.

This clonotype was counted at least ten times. CDR3 in DNA: TGCAGTGCTAGAGCGGATAGCACAGATACGCAGTATTTT. The encoded protein is CSARADSTDTQYF. V is TRBV20-1 and J is TRBJ2-3; D is unclear. The CDR3 is made up of 13 amino acids. Trimming took 1 base from V and 0 from J, leaving 5 bases between them. CDR1 and CDR2 (germline): DFQATT, SNEGSKA (reference sequence).

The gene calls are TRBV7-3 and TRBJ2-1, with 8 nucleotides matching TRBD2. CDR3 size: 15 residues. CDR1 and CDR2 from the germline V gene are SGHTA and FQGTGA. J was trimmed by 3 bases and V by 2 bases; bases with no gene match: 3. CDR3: CASSLLGTSYNEQFF. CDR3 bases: TGTGCCAGCAGCTTACTCGGGACTAGCTACAATGAGCAGTTCTTC.

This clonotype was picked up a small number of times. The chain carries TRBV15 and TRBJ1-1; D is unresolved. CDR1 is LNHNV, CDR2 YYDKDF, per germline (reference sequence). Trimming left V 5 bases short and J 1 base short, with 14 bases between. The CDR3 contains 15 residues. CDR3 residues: CATSARGYGNTEAFF. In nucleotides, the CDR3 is TGTGCCACCAGCGCCCGCGGATATGGGAACACTGAAGCTTTCTTT.

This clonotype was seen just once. The CDR3 loop is CAISESTRRSRETQYF. The CDR3 nucleotides are TGTGCCATCAGTGAGTCGACTCGGAGGTCCAGAGAGACCCAGTACTTC. The rearrangement joins TRBV10-3 to TRBJ2-5, with D tentatively TRBD2 (5 bases). CDR1 ENHRY and CDR2 SYGVKD come from the germline V gene. This CDR3 region has 16 residues. The V end was cut by 0 bases, the J end by 4 bases, with 15 bases between.

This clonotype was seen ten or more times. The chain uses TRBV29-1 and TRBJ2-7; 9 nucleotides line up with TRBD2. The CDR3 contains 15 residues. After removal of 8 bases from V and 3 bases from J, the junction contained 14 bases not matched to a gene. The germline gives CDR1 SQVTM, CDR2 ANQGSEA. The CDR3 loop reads CSPAAGGLKDYEQYF. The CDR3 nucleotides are TGCAGCCCCGCTGCGGGAGGGTTGAAAGACTACGAGCAGTACTTC.

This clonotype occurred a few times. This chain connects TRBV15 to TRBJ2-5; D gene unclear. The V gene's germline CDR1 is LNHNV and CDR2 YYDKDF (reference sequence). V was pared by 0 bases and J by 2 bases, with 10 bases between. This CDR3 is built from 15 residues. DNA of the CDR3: TGTGCCACCAGCAGAGATCACGCGGAACAAGAGACCCAGTACTTC. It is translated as CATSRDHAEQETQYF.

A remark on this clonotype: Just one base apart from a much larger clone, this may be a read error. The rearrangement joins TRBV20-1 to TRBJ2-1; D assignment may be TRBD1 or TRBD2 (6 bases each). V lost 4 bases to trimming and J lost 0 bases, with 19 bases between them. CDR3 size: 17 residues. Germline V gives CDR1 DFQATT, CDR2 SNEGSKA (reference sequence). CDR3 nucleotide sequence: TGCAGTGCTATAGGGGGAGGACCCATTTTCTCCTACAATGAGCAGTTCTTC. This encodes CSAIGGGPIFSYNEQFF.

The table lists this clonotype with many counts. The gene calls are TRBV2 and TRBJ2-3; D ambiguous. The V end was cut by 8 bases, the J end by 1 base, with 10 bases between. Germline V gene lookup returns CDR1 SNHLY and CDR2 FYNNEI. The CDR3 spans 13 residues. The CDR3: CASVSQGTDTQYF. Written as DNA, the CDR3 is TGTGCCAGCGTGAGTCAAGGCACAGATACGCAGTATTTT.

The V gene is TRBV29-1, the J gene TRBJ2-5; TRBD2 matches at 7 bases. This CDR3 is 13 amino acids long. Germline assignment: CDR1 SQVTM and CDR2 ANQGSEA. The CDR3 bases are TGCACCGGGATTTTAGCGGGCCAAGAGACCCAGTACTTC. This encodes CTGILAGQETQYF.